A selection of T cell receptor beta chains follows, all from one sample in a study of shared clonotypes between healthy human individuals. TCRdb's copy holds only in-frame clones and misses some; the assay was immunoSEQ multiplex PCR. In the table there are approximately 2,200,000 clones, roughly 91% of which are singletons. Sequencing was carried out using naive CD8+ T cells from PBMCs. Receptor source: a man younger than 35 in good health. Some clones in this sample may be carry-over from other donors' samples. Each CDR3 is given with its conserved first and last residue. D genes are given only for firm matches. The size of a clone is reported for some rows only, either as once, few or many, or as a class for expanded clones.

clone size	V gene	D gene	J gene	CDR3 DNA	CDR3 protein
NA	TRBV4-1	TRBD2	TRBJ2-1	TGCGCCAGCAGTCCGTCTCCCACCGGGACTAGACCCTATGAGCAGTTCTTC	CASSPSPTGTRPYEQFF
NA	TRBV4-1	NA	TRBJ2-7	TGCGCCAGCAGCCAAGATAGGGCGAAGGGACTTAGGGCCTACGAGCAGTACTTC	CASSQDRAKGLRAYEQYF
NA	TRBV11-2	TRBD1	TRBJ1-2	TGTGCCAGCAGCTTAGAGACAGGGGGGGACTATGGCTACACCTTC	CASSLETGGDYGYTF
NA	TRBV30	TRBD1	TRBJ2-7	TGTGCCTGGAGTGCCTTATCCGGGACAGGCTACGAGCAGTACTTC	CAWSALSGTGYEQYF
NA	TRBV27	NA	TRBJ2-1	TGTGCCAGCAGCCCATTCGACGGACCCTACAATGAGCAGTTCTTC	CASSPFDGPYNEQFF
NA	TRBV27	NA	TRBJ2-1	TGTGCCAGCAGTCTGACCGGATGGTGGAGCTCCTACAATGAGCAGTTCTTC	CASSLTGWWSSYNEQFF
NA	TRBV28	TRBD2	TRBJ2-6	TGTGCCAGCAGTTTGGTACTAGCGGGTGGGTCTGGGGCCAACGTCCTGACTTTC	CASSLVLAGGSGANVLTF
NA	TRBV5-4	NA	TRBJ1-1	TGTGCCAGCAGCTTACACCAGGGGAATACTGAAGCTTTCTTT	CASSLHQGNTEAFF
NA	TRBV13	NA	TRBJ2-7	TGTGCCAGCAGCGCAAGTCAGGGTAGGACCTACGAGCAGTACTTC	CASSASQGRTYEQYF
NA	TRBV2	TRBD1	TRBJ2-7	TGTGCCAGCAGTGAATGGCGGGACAGGGTCAACGAGCAGTACTTC	CASSEWRDRVNEQYF
NA	TRBV7-3	TRBD2	TRBJ2-5	TGTGCCAGCAGCCCAAGGGGACTAGCGGGGCAAGAGACCCAGTACTTC	CASSPRGLAGQETQYF
NA	TRBV7-8	NA	TRBJ2-7	TGTGCCAGCAGCTTAGTCAGGGGGGCAAACGAGCAGTACTTC	CASSLVRGANEQYF
NA	TRBV4-1	NA	TRBJ2-1	TGCGCCAGCAGCCGGGGCGTCAGAGCCTACAATGAGCAGTTCTTC	CASSRGVRAYNEQFF
once	TRBV2	NA	TRBJ2-5	TGTGCCAGCAGTGAACTTGGCAGCTCTACAGGGACCCAGTACTTC	CASSELGSSTGTQYF
NA	TRBV27	NA	TRBJ2-7	TGTGCCAGCAGTTTAATAACAGGGTACGAGCAGTACTTC	CASSLITGYEQYF
NA	TRBV19	NA	TRBJ1-2	TGTGCCAGTAGTCCGGGACCCAAGGGTCTTGGCTACACCTTC	CASSPGPKGLGYTF
NA	TRBV4-2	NA	TRBJ2-1	TGTGCCAGCAGCCAAGATAGCTCCCGCAGCGCCTACAATGAGCAGTTCTTC	CASSQDSSRSAYNEQFF
NA	TRBV27	NA	TRBJ2-7	TGTGCCAGCAGTTTAACAGGGCACAGCTCCTACGAGCAGTACTTC	CASSLTGHSSYEQYF
NA	TRBV6-1	NA	TRBJ2-7	TGTGCCAGCAGTGAAGCTGTAGACTCGACCTACGAGCAGTACTTC	CASSEAVDSTYEQYF
NA	TRBV7-9	NA	TRBJ1-1	TGTGCCAGCAGGAGGAGGACGAACACTGAAGCTTTCTTT	CASRRRTNTEAFF
NA	TRBV27	NA	TRBJ2-1	TGTGCCAGCAGTTTTGCCTACAATGAGCAGTTCTTC	CASSFAYNEQFF
NA	TRBV15	TRBD1	TRBJ1-4	TGTGCCACCAGCAGAGTGTTCAGGGGGCAGAATGAAAAACTGTTTTTT	CATSRVFRGQNEKLFF
NA	TRBV12-5	NA	TRBJ2-7	TGTGCTAGTGGTTCTTCGGAGGGATCCGAGCAGTACTTC	CASGSSEGSEQYF
NA	TRBV7-8	NA	TRBJ2-7	TGTGCCAGCAGCCCCCGAACCTACGAGCAGTACTTC	CASSPRTYEQYF
NA	TRBV7-3	NA	TRBJ2-1	TGTGCCAGCAGCTACCCAGGCGAGGGTCGCAATGAGCAGTTCTTC	CASSYPGEGRNEQFF
NA	TRBV5-1	TRBD1	TRBJ2-7	TGCGCCAGCAGCTTGACAGGGGGCGGAGACGAGCAGTACTTC	CASSLTGGGDEQYF
NA	TRBV2	NA	TRBJ1-2	TGTGCCAGCAGTGGAGTTGACGGACGTAACTATGGCTACACCTTC	CASSGVDGRNYGYTF
NA	TRBV9	TRBD2	TRBJ2-3	TGTGCCAGCAGCGTAGCCCCCGGGAGGGCCCAGGAAGATACGCAGTATTTT	CASSVAPGRAQEDTQYF
NA	TRBV18	TRBD2	TRBJ2-3	TGTGCCAGCTCACCCCCCGGACTAGCGGGAACGGCAGATACGCAGTATTTT	CASSPPGLAGTADTQYF
NA	TRBV7-9	NA	TRBJ2-1	TGTGCCAGCAGCTCGATAGGGGAGTACTACAATGAGCAGTTCTTC	CASSSIGEYYNEQFF
NA	TRBV7-6	NA	TRBJ1-3	TGTGCCAGCAGCTTAGAGGCCCCGGGACCAGGAAACACCATATATTTT	CASSLEAPGPGNTIYF
NA	TRBV19	NA	TRBJ1-4	TGTGCCAGTAGTATAGGGCCCGATGAAAAACTGTTTTTT	CASSIGPDEKLFF
NA	TRBV7-9	TRBD2	TRBJ2-1	TGTGCCAGCAGCTTGTCTAGCGGGGGCCTTTACAATGAGCAGTTCTTC	CASSLSSGGLYNEQFF
NA	TRBV19	NA	TRBJ2-5	TGTGCCAGTAGTACCTCCGGCCGCCAAGAGACCCAGTACTTC	CASSTSGRQETQYF
NA	TRBV5-5	NA	TRBJ1-1	TGTGCCAGCAGTTACGCAGGACCTACTGAAGCTTTCTTT	CASSYAGPTEAFF
once	TRBV9	NA	TRBJ2-1	TGTGCCAGCAGCGTAGCTATTAGCTTAGACAATGAGCAGTTCTTC	CASSVAISLDNEQFF
NA	TRBV29-1	NA	TRBJ1-2	TGCAGCGTTGAAGACCCGATAATTTCCCTCAGCTATGGCTACACCTTC	CSVEDPIISLSYGYTF
NA	TRBV5-6	NA	TRBJ2-7	TGTGCCAGCAGCTTGGCAGGGGAAAGCTCCTACGAGCAGTACTTC	CASSLAGESSYEQYF
NA	TRBV27	TRBD2	TRBJ2-2	TGTGCCAGCAGTTTTAGCGGACTAGCTTTTATCACCGGGGAGCTGTTTTTT	CASSFSGLAFITGELFF